This TCR beta chain was sequenced in a study of blood T cell repertoires in COVID-19. This clone appeared once. There are 15 residues in the CDR3. Germline CDR1 is SGDLS and CDR2 is YYNGEE. The V and J ends lost 0 bases and 4 bases, in that order; junction bases with no gene match: 4. Data came from immunoSEQ multiplex PCR; TCRdb stores just in-frame clones and leaves some out. Among 250,000 to 300,000 clones, roughly 90% were seen once, and the ten largest hold around 2.2%. The TCR sequence derives from a woman under 40 with COVID-19, enrolled during active disease. Sample: peripheral blood. The chain couples TRBV9 to TRBJ2-3; 8 bases are a match to TRBD2. The CDR3 is CASSVGGTSPDTQYF. CDR3 bases: TGTGCCAGCAGCGTAGGAGGGACTAGTCCAGATACGCAGTATTTT. The whole variable domain, remainder taken from reference TRBV9 and TRBJ2-3, is DSGVTQTPKHLITATGQRVTLRCSPRSGDLSVYWYQQSLDQGLQFLIQYYNGEERAKGNILERFSAQQFPDLHSELNLSSLELGDSALYFCASSVGGTSPDTQYFGPGTRLTVL.